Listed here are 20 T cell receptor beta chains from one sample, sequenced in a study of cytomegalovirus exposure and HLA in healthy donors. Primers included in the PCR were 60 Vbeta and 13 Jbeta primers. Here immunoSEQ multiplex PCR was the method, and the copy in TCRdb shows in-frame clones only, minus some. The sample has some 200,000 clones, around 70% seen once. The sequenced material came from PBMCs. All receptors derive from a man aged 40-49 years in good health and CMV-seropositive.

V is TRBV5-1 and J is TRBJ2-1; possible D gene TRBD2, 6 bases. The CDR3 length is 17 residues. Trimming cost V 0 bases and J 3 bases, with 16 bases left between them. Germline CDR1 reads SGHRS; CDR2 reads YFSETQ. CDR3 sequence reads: CASSLGRGTDFYNEQFF. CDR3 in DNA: TGCGCCAGCAGCTTGGGTCGGGGGACGGACTTCTACAATGAGCAGTTCTTC.

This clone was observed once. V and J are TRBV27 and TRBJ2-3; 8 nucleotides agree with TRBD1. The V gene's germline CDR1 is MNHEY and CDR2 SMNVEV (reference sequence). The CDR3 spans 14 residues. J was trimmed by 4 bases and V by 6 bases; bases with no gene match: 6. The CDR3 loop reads CASSRQGNPDTQYF. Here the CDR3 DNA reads TGTGCCAGCAGCCGACAGGGGAATCCAGATACGCAGTATTTT.

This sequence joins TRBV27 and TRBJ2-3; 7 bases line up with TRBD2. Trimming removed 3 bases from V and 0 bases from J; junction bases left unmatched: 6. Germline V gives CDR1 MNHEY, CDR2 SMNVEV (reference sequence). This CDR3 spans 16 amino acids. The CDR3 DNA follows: TGTGCCAGCAGTTTGGGGAGGGGTGCTAGCACAGATACGCAGTATTTT. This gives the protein CASSLGRGASTDTQYF.

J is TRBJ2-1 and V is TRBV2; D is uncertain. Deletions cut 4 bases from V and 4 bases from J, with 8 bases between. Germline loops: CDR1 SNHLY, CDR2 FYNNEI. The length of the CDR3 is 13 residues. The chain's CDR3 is CASSGGNYNEQFF. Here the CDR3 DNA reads TGTGCCAGCAGTGGAGGCAATTACAATGAGCAGTTCTTC.

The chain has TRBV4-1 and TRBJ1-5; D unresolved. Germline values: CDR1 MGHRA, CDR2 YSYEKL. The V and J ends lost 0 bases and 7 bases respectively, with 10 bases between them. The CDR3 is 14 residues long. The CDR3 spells CASSQERAGQPQHF. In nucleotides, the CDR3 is TGCGCCAGCAGCCAAGAGAGGGCCGGACAGCCCCAGCATTTT.

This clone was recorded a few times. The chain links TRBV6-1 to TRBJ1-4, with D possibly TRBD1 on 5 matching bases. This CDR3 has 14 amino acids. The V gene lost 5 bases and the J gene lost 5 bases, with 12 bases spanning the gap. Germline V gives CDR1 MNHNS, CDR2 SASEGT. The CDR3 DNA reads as TGTGCCAGCAGTTTACCGGGACTCAATGAAAAACTGTTTTTT. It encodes CASSLPGLNEKLFF.

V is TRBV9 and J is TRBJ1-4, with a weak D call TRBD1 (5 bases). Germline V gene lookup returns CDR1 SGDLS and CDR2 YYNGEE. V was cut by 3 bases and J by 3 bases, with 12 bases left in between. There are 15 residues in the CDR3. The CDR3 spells CASSATGTSNEKLFF. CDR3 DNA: TGTGCCAGCAGCGCTACAGGCACCTCTAATGAAAAACTGTTTTTT.

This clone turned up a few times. The CDR3 sequence: CASSLKGAGETQYF. CDR3 nucleotides: TGTGCCAGCAGCTTAAAGGGGGCCGGGGAGACCCAGTACTTC. The chain links TRBV7-8 to TRBJ2-5, with 7 bases lining up with TRBD1. The germline CDR1 and CDR2 sequences are SGHVS and FQNEAQ. The CDR3 runs 14 residues. The V and J ends lost 2 bases and 5 bases, in that order; junction bases with no gene match: 5.

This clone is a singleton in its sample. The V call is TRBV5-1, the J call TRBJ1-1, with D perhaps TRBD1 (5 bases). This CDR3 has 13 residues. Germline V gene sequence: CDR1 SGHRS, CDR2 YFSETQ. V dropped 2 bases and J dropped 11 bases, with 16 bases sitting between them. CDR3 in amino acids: CASSLQLQGLAFF. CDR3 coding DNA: TGCGCCAGCAGCTTACAACTCCAGGGACTGGCTTTCTTT.

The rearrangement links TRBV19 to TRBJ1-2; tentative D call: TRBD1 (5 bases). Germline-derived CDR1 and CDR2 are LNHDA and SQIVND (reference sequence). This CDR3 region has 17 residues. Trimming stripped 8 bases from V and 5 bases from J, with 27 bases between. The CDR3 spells CASRQTQLSKEHYGYTF. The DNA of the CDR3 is TGTGCCAGTCGACAGACGCAATTATCGAAAGAACATTATGGCTACACCTTC.

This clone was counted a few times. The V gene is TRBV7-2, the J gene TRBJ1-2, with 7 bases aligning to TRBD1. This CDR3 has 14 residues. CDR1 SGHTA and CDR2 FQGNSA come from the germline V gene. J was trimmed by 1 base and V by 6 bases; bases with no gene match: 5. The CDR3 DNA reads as TGTGCCAGCAGGCCGGGACAGCGTAACTATGGCTACACCTTC. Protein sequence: CASRPGQRNYGYTF.

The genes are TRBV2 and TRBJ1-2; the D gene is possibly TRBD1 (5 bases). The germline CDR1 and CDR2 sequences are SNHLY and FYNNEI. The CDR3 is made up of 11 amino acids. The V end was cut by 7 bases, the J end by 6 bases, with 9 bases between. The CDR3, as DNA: TGTGCCAGCAACTGGGGGGATGGCTACACCTTC. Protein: CASNWGDGYTF.

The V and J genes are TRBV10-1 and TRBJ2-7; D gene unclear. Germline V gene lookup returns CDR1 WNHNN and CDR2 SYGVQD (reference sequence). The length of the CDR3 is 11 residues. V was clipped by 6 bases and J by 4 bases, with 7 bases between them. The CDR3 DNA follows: TGCGCCAGCAGCGCGAGTTACGAGCAGTACTTC. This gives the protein CASSASYEQYF.

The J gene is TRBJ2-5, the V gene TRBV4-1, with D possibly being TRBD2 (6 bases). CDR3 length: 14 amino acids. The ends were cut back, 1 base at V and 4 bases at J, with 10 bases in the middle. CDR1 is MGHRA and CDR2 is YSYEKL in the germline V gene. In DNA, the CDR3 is TGCGCCAGCAGCCAAGGAGATAGCGGAGAGACCCAGTACTTC. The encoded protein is CASSQGDSGETQYF.

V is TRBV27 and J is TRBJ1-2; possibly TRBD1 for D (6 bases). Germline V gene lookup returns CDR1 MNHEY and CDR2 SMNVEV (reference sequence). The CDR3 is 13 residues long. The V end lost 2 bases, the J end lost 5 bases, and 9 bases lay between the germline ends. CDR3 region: CASSLIGQYGYTF. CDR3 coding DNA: TGTGCCAGCAGTTTAATCGGACAGTATGGCTACACCTTC.

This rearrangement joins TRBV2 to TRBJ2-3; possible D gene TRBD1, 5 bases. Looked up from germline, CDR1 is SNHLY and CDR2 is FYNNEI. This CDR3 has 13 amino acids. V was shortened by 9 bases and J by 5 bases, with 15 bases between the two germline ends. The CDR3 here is CASNVGRGDTQYF. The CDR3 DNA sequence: TGTGCCAGTAATGTGGGAAGGGGAGATACGCAGTATTTT.

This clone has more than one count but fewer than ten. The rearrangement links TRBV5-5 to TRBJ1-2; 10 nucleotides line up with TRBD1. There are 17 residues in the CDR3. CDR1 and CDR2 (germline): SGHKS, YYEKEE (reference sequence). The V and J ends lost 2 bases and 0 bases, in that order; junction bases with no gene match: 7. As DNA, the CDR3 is TGTGCCAGCAGCTTTTTCTTCGGACAGGGGGCTAACTATGGCTACACCTTC. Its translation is CASSFFFGQGANYGYTF.

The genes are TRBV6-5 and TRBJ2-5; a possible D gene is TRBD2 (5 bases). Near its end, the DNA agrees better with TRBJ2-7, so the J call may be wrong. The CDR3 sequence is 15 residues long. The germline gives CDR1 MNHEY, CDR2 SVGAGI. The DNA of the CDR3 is TGTGCCAGCAGTACGACTAAAACGGGCAAATACGAGCAGTACTTC. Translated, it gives CASSTTKTGKYEQYF.

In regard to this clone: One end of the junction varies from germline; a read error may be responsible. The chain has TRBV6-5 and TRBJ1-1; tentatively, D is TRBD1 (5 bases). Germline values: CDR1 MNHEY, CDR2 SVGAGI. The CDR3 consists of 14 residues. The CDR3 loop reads CASSYSGRGTGAFF. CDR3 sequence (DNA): TGTGCCAGCAGTTACTCGGGGCGTGGAACTGGAGCTTTCTTT.

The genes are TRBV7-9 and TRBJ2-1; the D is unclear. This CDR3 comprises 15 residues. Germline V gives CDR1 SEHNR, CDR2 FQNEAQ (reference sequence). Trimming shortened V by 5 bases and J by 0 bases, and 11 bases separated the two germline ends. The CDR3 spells CASSIRVSSYNEQFF. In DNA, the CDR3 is TGTGCCAGCAGCATAAGAGTGAGCTCCTACAATGAGCAGTTCTTC. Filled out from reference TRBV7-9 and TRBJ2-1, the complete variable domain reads DTGVSQNPRHKITKRGQNVTFRCDPISEHNRLYWYRQTLGQGPEFLTYFQNEAQLEKSRLLSDRFSAERPKGSFSTLEIQRTEQGDSAMYLCASSIRVSSYNEQFFGPGTRLTVL.